This TCR beta chain was recorded in a study of beta chain features in type 1 diabetes. Study conclusions and caveats: People with Type 1 diabetes carried modestly yet significantly shorter TCRB CDR3s in all four CD4+ subsets.

Concerning this clone itself: The antigen is not known.

The isolated RNA, all of it, was reverse transcribed, so expressed TCRB transcripts were what got sequenced. TCRdb's table, derived via immunoSEQ multiplex PCR, lists solely in-frame clones and lacks some. Of a few hundred thousand clones in the sample, roughly 12% were seen once. V was clipped by 4 bases and J by 2 bases; unmatched bases: 14. The CDR3 covers 19 residues. CDR1 and CDR2 from the germline V gene are SEHNR and FQNEAQ (reference sequence). V gene TRBV7-9 combines with J gene TRBJ2-2; 9 bases align to TRBD2. Sequences were obtained from naive CD4+ T cells from blood. This sequence was found in a woman between 18 and 29 years old with type 1 diabetes. The CDR3 nucleotides read TGTGCCAGCAGCTCCAACTGGGGAGTAGCGGGGGCTAACACCGGGGAGCTGTTTTTT. It encodes CASSSNWGVAGANTGELFF.